One and the same sample provided the 6 T cell receptor beta chains below, sequenced in a study of Graves' ophthalmopathy and Graves' hyperthyroidism. RNA transcripts provided the template for amplifying TCR beta CDR3 regions. Second-round multiplex PCR came after first-round RT-PCR with HTBI primers. MiXCR, run by TCRdb on the multiplex PCR reads, gives a single entry per CDR3 protein. The sample lists more than 550,000 distinct CDR3 sequences, just over 40% occurring once. Sequenced material: peripheral blood. All receptors derive from an adult man with Graves' ophthalmopathy.

In its sample, this clonotype was seen many times. This chain joins TRBV10-3 and TRBJ1-3; D remains unclear. The length of the CDR3 is 16 residues. Germline V lookup: CDR1 ENHRY, CDR2 SYGVKD. Trimming left V 10 bases short and J 0 bases short, with 19 bases between. The CDR3 spells CATLAPDGNSGNTIYF. The DNA of the CDR3 is TGTGCCACCTTAGCCCCGGACGGAAACTCTGGAAACACCATATATTTT.

In this sample, this clonotype turned up many times. The chain links TRBV5-8 to TRBJ1-5; no clear D. Trimming stripped 2 bases from V and 6 bases from J, with 12 bases between. The CDR3 loop spans 14 amino acids. Germline values: CDR1 SGHTS, CDR2 YDEGEE. CDR3 DNA: TGTGCCAGCAGCTTTGGTGGAGGTGTTCAGCCCCAGCATTTT. Translated, it gives CASSFGGGVQPQHF.

This clonotype occurred many times. The chain uses TRBV5-1 and TRBJ2-2; 9 bases line up with TRBD1. With 0 bases clipped from V and 5 bases from J, the junction kept 2 bases outside the gene matches. Looked up from germline, CDR1 is SGHRS and CDR2 is YFSETQ. The CDR3 is 15 residues long. The CDR3 DNA is TGCGCCAGCAGCTTGGGGGACAGGGTAACCGGGGAGCTGTTTTTT. Protein: CASSLGDRVTGELFF.

This clonotype has ten or more counts. This rearrangement joins TRBV5-6 to TRBJ2-7, with a tentative D call TRBD1 (5 bases). The CDR3 covers 13 residues. Germline CDR1 SGHDT, CDR2 YYEEEE. Trimming shortened V by 4 bases and J by 7 bases, and 15 bases separated the two germline ends. CDR3 nucleotides: TGTGCCAGCAGCCAGGGCCTTGGCACTGAGCAGTACTTC. Its translation: CASSQGLGTEQYF.

This clonotype was recorded only once. This chain uses TRBV29-1 with TRBJ1-5; TRBD1 aligns across 7 bases. Unmatched junction bases numbered 7, after V lost 6 bases and J lost 5 bases. Germline-derived CDR1 and CDR2 are SQVTM and ANQGSEA. The CDR3 runs 13 residues. The CDR3 sequence: CSVQQGFDQPQHF. CDR3 DNA sequence: TGCAGCGTCCAACAGGGGTTTGATCAGCCCCAGCATTTT. The full variable domain, with the rest looked up from reference TRBV29-1 and TRBJ1-5, is SAVISQKPSRDICQRGTSLTIQCQVDSQVTMMFWYRQQPGQSLTLIATANQGSEATYESGFVIDKFPISRPNLTFSTLTVSNMSPEDSSIYLCSVQQGFDQPQHFGDGTRLSIL.

This clonotype appeared a few times. The chain uses TRBV19 and TRBJ1-6; D not resolved. V was trimmed by 3 bases and J by 1 base, leaving 7 bases between them. Germline lookup yields CDR1 LNHDA and CDR2 SQIVND (reference sequence). The CDR3 spans 15 residues. CDR3 DNA: TGTGCCAGTAGTATTGGGAGTTCCTATAATTCACCCCTCCACTTT. Translation: CASSIGSSYNSPLHF.